The source of this TCR beta chain is a study of blood T cell repertoires in COVID-19. The wider study: Sites across the United States, Italy and Spain contributed samples from acute and convalescent COVID-19.

The authors' processing: Amplification of reference gene primers was used by the study to estimate nucleated cell counts. Only in-frame clones appear in the TCRdb table, and some are missing; sequencing was by immunoSEQ multiplex PCR. The V and J calls and the clone size are those of that table, but D and trimming were determined from the DNA. The profile shows roughly 230,000 clones, approximately 82% of them singletons. In its sample, this clone was seen once. This same CDR3 is encoded by further DNA sequences in the sample. CDR3 length equals 16 residues. V lost 3 bases to trimming and J lost 0 bases, with 11 bases between them. The germline CDR1 and CDR2 sequences are SGHNT and YENEEA.

The sample consisted of peripheral blood. This receptor was obtained from a man between 35 and 55 years old with active or convalescent COVID-19. V is TRBV11-3 and J is TRBJ1-4; D may be TRBD1 (6 bases). Written as DNA, the CDR3 is TGTGCCAGCAGCTTGGAAAGGACAGCAACTAATGAAAAACTGTTTTTT. Translation: CASSLERTATNEKLFF.